The 14 T cell receptor beta chains reported below all come from one sample, sequenced in a study of blood T cell repertoires in COVID-19. The method was immunoSEQ multiplex PCR; TCRdb's version includes in-frame clones alone and lacks a portion of them. This sample has 62,000 or so clones, with 80% to 90% found just once. Specimen: peripheral blood. The receptors come from a man aged 50 to 60 with active COVID-19.

V and J are TRBV7-7 and TRBJ2-7; TRBD2 agrees at 12 bases. After removal of 7 bases from V and 0 bases from J, the junction contained 16 bases not matched to a gene. CDR3 size: 19 residues. Germline CDR1 reads SSHAT; CDR2 reads FNYEAQ (reference sequence). The CDR3 region is CASTRTSLAGGLTSYEQYF. The CDR3 bases are TGTGCCAGCACCCGAACATCCCTAGCGGGGGGGCTAACCTCCTACGAGCAGTACTTC.

The V gene is TRBV7-9, the J gene TRBJ2-1; D is possibly TRBD2 (6 bases). This CDR3 is built from 13 residues. CDR1 SEHNR and CDR2 FQNEAQ come from the germline V gene (reference sequence). V gave up 1 base and J gave up 6 bases, with 7 bases separating them. CDR3: CASSLGLVNEQFF. The CDR3 coding sequence is TGTGCCAGCAGCTTAGGACTAGTCAATGAGCAGTTCTTC.

This clone was detected once. This chain links TRBV4-2 with TRBJ2-2; possible D gene TRBD2, 7 bases. CDR3 size: 15 residues. Germline V gene data show CDR1 as LGHNA and CDR2 as YNFKEQ. The V end lost 4 bases, the J end lost 7 bases, and 16 bases lay between the germline ends. The CDR3 sequence: CASSPGGGGLGELFF. DNA for the CDR3: TGTGCCAGCAGCCCTGGGGGCGGGGGTCTCGGGGAGCTGTTTTTT.

The chain has TRBV19 and TRBJ2-7, with TRBD1 identical over 10 bases. With V trimmed by 5 bases and J by 2 bases, 3 bases remained unmatched. Germline CDR1 reads LNHDA; CDR2 reads SQIVND (reference sequence). The CDR3 contains 14 residues. For the CDR3, the DNA is TGTGCCAGTAGTGCCGGGACAGGGGCCTACGAGCAGTACTTC. It specifies CASSAGTGAYEQYF. The full variable domain, its missing parts supplied by reference TRBV19 and TRBJ2-7, is DGGITQSPKYLFRKEGQNVTLSCEQNLNHDAMYWYRQDPGQGLRLIYYSQIVNDFQKGDIAEGYSVSREKKESFPLTVTSAQKNPTAFYLCASSAGTGAYEQYFGPGTRLTVT.

CDR3 bases: TGTGCCAGCAGCGTAGTAGGGGGGGTGAACACTGAAGCTTTCTTT. Residues: CASSVVGGVNTEAFF. The chain combines TRBV9 with TRBJ1-1, with D tentatively TRBD1 (6 bases). The CDR3 has 15 residues. Deletions cut 0 bases from V and 0 bases from J, with 9 bases between. Germline CDR1 is SGDLS and CDR2 is YYNGEE.

CDR3 loop: CASSLTGYGYTF. The CDR3 bases are TGTGCCAGCAGCTTGACAGGGTATGGCTACACCTTC. The V and J genes are TRBV11-2 and TRBJ1-2, with 7 bases lining up with TRBD1. The CDR3 consists of 12 residues. Germline V CDR1 and CDR2: SGHAT, FQNNGV. Unmatched junction bases numbered 0, after V lost 3 bases and J lost 5 bases.

The V and J genes are TRBV3-1 (or the pseudogene TRBV3-2) and TRBJ2-7; a weak D match, TRBD2 (5 bases). V shed 4 bases and J shed 1 base, with 20 bases lying between them. This CDR3 spans 17 amino acids. In germline, CDR1 is LGHDT, CDR2 YNNKEL (reference sequence). CDR3 coding DNA: TGTGCCAGCAGCCCCCCACCGGGGTCCGAAGCGTCCTACGAGCAGTACTTC. This gives the protein CASSPPPGSEASYEQYF.

The chain couples TRBV18 to TRBJ1-2; 9 bases line up with TRBD1. Trimming at V came to 3 bases and at J to 4 bases, leaving 9 bases not matched to a gene. CDR1 KGHSH and CDR2 LQKENI come from the germline V gene. This CDR3 spans 16 amino acids. CDR3 region: CASSPPGQGKVYGYTF. DNA of the CDR3: TGTGCCAGCTCACCCCCGGGACAGGGAAAAGTCTATGGCTACACCTTC.

The J gene is TRBJ1-1, the V gene TRBV5-1, with D perhaps matching TRBD1 (5 bases). Trimming removed 4 bases from V and 1 base from J, with 11 bases in between. This CDR3 is built from 14 residues. The germline V gene has CDR1 SGHRS and CDR2 YFSETQ. In DNA form, the CDR3 reads TGCGCCAGCAGCAAAAAGACAGAGAACACTGAAGCTTTCTTT. It encodes CASSKKTENTEAFF.

V gene TRBV5-1 combines with J gene TRBJ2-4; 7 nucleotides align to TRBD2. The ends lost 0 bases at V and 7 bases at J; junction bases unmatched: 1. CDR3 length equals 13 residues. Germline-derived CDR1 and CDR2 are SGHRS and YFSETQ. DNA of the CDR3: TGCGCCAGCAGCTTGGACGGGGGGAACATTCAGTACTTC. This sequence encodes CASSLDGGNIQYF.

Written as DNA, the CDR3 is TGTGCCAGCAGCCGGGGACTAGCGGGCGAGCAGTACTTC. Residues: CASSRGLAGEQYF. The V gene is TRBV5-6, the J gene TRBJ2-7; TRBD2 agrees at 12 bases. With V trimmed by 4 bases and J by 6 bases, 2 bases remained unmatched. CDR3 size: 13 residues. Germline V lookup: CDR1 SGHDT, CDR2 YYEEEE.

This clone appeared once. The gene calls are TRBV4-1 and TRBJ1-3; no clear D. The CDR3 is 15 amino acids. In germline, CDR1 is MGHRA, CDR2 YSYEKL. V gave up 3 bases and J gave up 4 bases, with 13 bases separating them. This chain's CDR3 is CASSHASVVGNTIYF. CDR3 bases: TGCGCCAGCAGCCATGCGAGTGTGGTGGGAAACACCATATATTTT.

In this sample, this clone turned up a few times. J is TRBJ1-1 and V is TRBV9; the D is unclear. Germline-derived CDR1 and CDR2 are SGDLS and YYNGEE. V was cut by 0 bases and J by 2 bases, with 11 bases left in between. This CDR3 has 15 residues. The CDR3 is CASSVVREGNTEAFF. DNA for the CDR3: TGTGCCAGCAGCGTAGTTCGTGAGGGCAACACTGAAGCTTTCTTT. The complete variable domain, with remaining parts taken from reference TRBV9 and TRBJ1-1, reads DSGVTQTPKHLITATGQRVTLRCSPRSGDLSVYWYQQSLDQGLQFLIQYYNGEERAKGNILERFSAQQFPDLHSELNLSSLELGDSALYFCASSVVREGNTEAFFGQGTRLTVV.

This chain uses TRBV3-1 (or the pseudogene TRBV3-2) with TRBJ2-2; D perhaps matches TRBD2 (7 bases). Per germline, CDR1 LGHDT and CDR2 YNNKEL (reference sequence). The CDR3 sequence is 15 residues long. The germline V and J ends were trimmed by 4 bases and 5 bases, with 14 bases remaining between them. Here the CDR3 reads CASSPRGAWTGELFF. The CDR3 DNA reads as TGTGCCAGCAGCCCTCGGGGGGCCTGGACCGGGGAGCTGTTTTTT.